Listed here are 2 T cell receptor beta chains from one sample, sequenced in a study of OX40 agonist ivuxolimab in advanced cancers. The method was immunoSEQ multiplex PCR; TCRdb's version includes in-frame clones alone and lacks a portion of them. The repertoire holds some 51,000 clones, with 70% to 80% as singletons. Sequencing was performed on CD4+ or CD8+ T cells sorted from blood, taken in a trial of the OX40 agonist ivuxolimab. The receptors were gathered from an adult with an advanced solid tumor such as melanoma, head and neck, liver or kidney cancer.

A few counts support this clone. This sequence joins TRBV14 and TRBJ2-7; 7 positions match TRBD2. The CDR3 runs 15 residues. Trimming removed 2 bases from V and 6 bases from J; junction bases left unmatched: 10. Per the germline V gene, CDR1 is SGHDN and CDR2 is FVKESK. This CDR3 is CASSQMGRAYGEQYF. CDR3 sequence (DNA): TGTGCCAGCAGCCAAATGGGGAGGGCGTACGGCGAGCAGTACTTC. The complete variable domain, with remaining parts taken from reference TRBV14 and TRBJ2-7, reads EAGVTQFPSHSVIEKGQTVTLRCDPISGHDNLYWYRRVMGKEIKFLLHFVKESKQDESGMPNNRFLAERTGGTYSTLKVQPAELEDSGVYFCASSQMGRAYGEQYFGPGTRLTVT.

CDR3 bases: TGTGCCAGCTCACCCTCGGGGGCCTCTCACACCGGGGAGCTGTTTTTT. Translated, it gives CASSPSGASHTGELFF. V and J are TRBV18 and TRBJ2-2; D tentatively fits TRBD1 or TRBD2 (6 bases each). V lost 3 bases to trimming and J lost 3 bases, with 14 bases between them. Germline V gene data show CDR1 as KGHSH and CDR2 as LQKENI. This CDR3 is 16 amino acids long.